These T cell receptor beta chains were read from a single sample in a study of cytomegalovirus exposure and HLA in healthy donors. Assay used: immunoSEQ multiplex PCR; TCRdb lists only in-frame clones, some missing. The table has about 110,000 clones, about 75% seen once; the top ten hold 2.5%. The sequenced material came from PBMCs. These receptor sequences come from a middle-aged man in good health and CMV-seronegative. Each CDR3 is given with its conserved first and last residue. The order of the fields is clone size, D gene, J gene, V gene, CDR3 protein, CDR3 DNA. The D gene is left open where the match is weak. Expanded clones get a size class; other rows say once, few or many, or leave the size out.

clone_size: NA; d_call: TRBD1; j_call: TRBJ2-2; v_call: TRBV12-5; cdr3_aa: CASGLAPGQPGELFF; cdr3_nt: TGTGCTAGTGGTTTGGCCCCGGGACAGCCCGGGGAGCTGTTTTTT
clone_size: few; d_call: NA; j_call: TRBJ2-3; v_call: TRBV6-6; cdr3_aa: CASSYSLRGTDTQYF; cdr3_nt: TGTGCCAGCAGTTACTCGTTACGCGGTACAGATACGCAGTATTTT
clone_size: once; d_call: TRBD2; j_call: TRBJ2-5; v_call: TRBV4-1; cdr3_aa: CASSHPSGGEETQYF; cdr3_nt: TGCGCCAGCAGCCATCCATCGGGGGGGGAAGAGACCCAGTACTTC
clone_size: NA; d_call: TRBD2; j_call: TRBJ2-3; v_call: TRBV9; cdr3_aa: CASSDRLARDTQYF; cdr3_nt: TGTGCCAGCAGCGACCGACTAGCCCGAGATACGCAGTATTTT
clone_size: NA; d_call: TRBD2; j_call: TRBJ2-3; v_call: TRBV7-7; cdr3_aa: CASSLTSGGARDTQYF; cdr3_nt: TGTGCCAGCAGCTTAACTAGCGGGGGGGCCCGAGATACGCAGTATTTT
clone_size: NA; d_call: NA; j_call: TRBJ1-5; v_call: TRBV6-1; cdr3_aa: CASSGTPNQPQHF; cdr3_nt: TGTGCCAGCTCCGGGACACCCAATCAGCCCCAGCATTTT
clone_size: NA; d_call: TRBD1; j_call: TRBJ1-1; v_call: TRBV2; cdr3_aa: CASRLQGEDTEAFF; cdr3_nt: TGTGCCAGCAGGCTTCAGGGGGAGGACACTGAAGCTTTCTTT
clone_size: NA; d_call: TRBD1; j_call: TRBJ1-2; v_call: TRBV19; cdr3_aa: CASTPLRDRDAYGYTF; cdr3_nt: TGTGCCAGTACACCGCTTCGGGACAGGGATGCCTATGGCTACACCTTC
clone_size: NA; d_call: NA; j_call: TRBJ2-3; v_call: TRBV7-9; cdr3_aa: CASSLVGDTQYF; cdr3_nt: TGTGCCAGCAGCTTAGTCGGAGATACGCAGTATTTT
clone_size: NA; d_call: NA; j_call: TRBJ2-7; v_call: TRBV29-1; cdr3_aa: CSVGTKSSYEQYF; cdr3_nt: TGCAGCGTCGGGACAAAGAGCTCCTACGAGCAGTACTTC